This is a list of T cell receptor beta chains from one sample in a study of blood T cell repertoires in COVID-19. Sequencing was performed with immunoSEQ multiplex PCR; in TCRdb, only in-frame clones are kept and a portion is missing. This sample has some 300,000 clones, with approximately 86% found just once. The sample was peripheral blood. The receptor set was obtained from a man between 65 and 80 years old with acute or convalescent COVID-19. Both conserved end residues are part of each CDR3. The order of the fields is J gene, D gene, V gene, clone size, CDR3 protein, CDR3 DNA. D genes are given only for firm matches. For some rows the clone size is stated as once, few or many, or as a class when expanded; others skip it.

j_gene: TRBJ2-7; d_gene: NA; v_gene: TRBV28; abundance: once; CDR3aa: CASSFGQGINEQYF; CDR3nt: TGTGCCAGCAGTTTCGGTCAGGGGATCAACGAGCAGTACTTC
j_gene: TRBJ2-3; d_gene: TRBD2; v_gene: TRBV7-2; abundance: NA; CDR3aa: CASSLLAGGQYF; CDR3nt: TGTGCCAGCAGCTTACTAGCGGGGGGCCAGTATTTT
j_gene: TRBJ2-1; d_gene: NA; v_gene: TRBV4-3; abundance: NA; CDR3aa: CASSQDVNSYNEQFF; CDR3nt: TGCGCCAGCAGCCAAGATGTAAACTCCTACAATGAGCAGTTCTTC
j_gene: TRBJ1-4; d_gene: NA; v_gene: TRBV19; abundance: few; CDR3aa: CASSAGSQKGKLFF; CDR3nt: TGTGCCAGTAGTGCCGGGTCTCAGAAAGGAAAACTGTTTTTT
j_gene: TRBJ2-3; d_gene: TRBD1; v_gene: TRBV5-1; abundance: NA; CDR3aa: CASTLGGDRVMDTQYF; CDR3nt: TGCGCCAGCACGCTCGGAGGGGACAGGGTGATGGATACGCAGTATTTT
j_gene: TRBJ1-5; d_gene: NA; v_gene: TRBV5-1; abundance: once; CDR3aa: CASSDQDPGEQPQHF; CDR3nt: TGCGCCAGCAGCGACCAAGACCCAGGGGAACAGCCCCAGCATTTT
j_gene: TRBJ2-7; d_gene: TRBD2; v_gene: TRBV7-9; abundance: NA; CDR3aa: CATRTSGNYEQYF; CDR3nt: TGTGCCACCCGGACTAGCGGCAACTACGAGCAGTACTTC
j_gene: TRBJ2-7; d_gene: TRBD1; v_gene: TRBV3-1/TRBV3-2; abundance: NA; CDR3aa: CASSQVLGTDIYEQYF; CDR3nt: TGTGCCAGCAGCCAGGTCTTAGGGACAGATATCTACGAGCAGTACTTC
j_gene: TRBJ1-3; d_gene: TRBD1; v_gene: TRBV6-4; abundance: NA; CDR3aa: CASAHTETGDSGNTIYF; CDR3nt: TGTGCCAGCGCCCACACTGAGACAGGGGACTCTGGAAACACCATATATTTT
j_gene: TRBJ1-4; d_gene: NA; v_gene: TRBV19; abundance: NA; CDR3aa: CASSNVQGGEKLFF; CDR3nt: TGTGCCAGTAGTAATGTACAGGGCGGCGAAAAACTGTTTTTT